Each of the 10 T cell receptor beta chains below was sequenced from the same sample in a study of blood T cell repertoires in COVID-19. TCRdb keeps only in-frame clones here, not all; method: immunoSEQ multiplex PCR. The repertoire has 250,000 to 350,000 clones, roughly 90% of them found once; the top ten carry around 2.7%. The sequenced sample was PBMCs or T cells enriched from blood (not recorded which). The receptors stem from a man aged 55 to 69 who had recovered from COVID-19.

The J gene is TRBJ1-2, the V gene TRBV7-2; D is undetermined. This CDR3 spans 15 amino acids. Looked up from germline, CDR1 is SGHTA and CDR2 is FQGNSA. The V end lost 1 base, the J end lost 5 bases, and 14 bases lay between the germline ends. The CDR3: CASSLDSSYAYGYTF. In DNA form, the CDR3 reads TGTGCCAGCAGCTTAGATAGCAGCTACGCGTATGGCTACACCTTC.

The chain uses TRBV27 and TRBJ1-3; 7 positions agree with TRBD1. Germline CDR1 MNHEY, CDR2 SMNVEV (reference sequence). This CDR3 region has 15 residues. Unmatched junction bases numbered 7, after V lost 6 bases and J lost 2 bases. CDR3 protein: CASRRNRGAGNTIYF. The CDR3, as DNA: TGTGCCAGCAGAAGGAACAGGGGAGCTGGAAACACCATATATTTT.

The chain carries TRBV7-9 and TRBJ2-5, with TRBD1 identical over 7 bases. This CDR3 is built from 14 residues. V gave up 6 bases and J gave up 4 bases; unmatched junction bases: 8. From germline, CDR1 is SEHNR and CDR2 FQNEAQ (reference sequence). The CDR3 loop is CASSSDRESETQYF. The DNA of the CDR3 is TGTGCCAGCAGTTCCGACAGGGAGTCAGAGACCCAGTACTTC. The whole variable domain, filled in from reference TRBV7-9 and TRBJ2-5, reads DTGVSQNPRHKITKRGQNVTFRCDPISEHNRLYWYRQTLGQGPEFLTYFQNEAQLEKSRLLSDRFSAERPKGSFSTLEIQRTEQGDSAMYLCASSSDRESETQYFGPGTRLLVL.

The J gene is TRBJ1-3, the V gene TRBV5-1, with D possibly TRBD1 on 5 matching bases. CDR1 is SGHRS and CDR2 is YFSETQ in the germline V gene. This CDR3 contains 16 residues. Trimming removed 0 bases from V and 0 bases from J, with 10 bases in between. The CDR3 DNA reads TGCGCCAGCAGCTTGGACAGGTTGGTCTCTGGAAACACCATATATTTT. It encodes CASSLDRLVSGNTIYF.

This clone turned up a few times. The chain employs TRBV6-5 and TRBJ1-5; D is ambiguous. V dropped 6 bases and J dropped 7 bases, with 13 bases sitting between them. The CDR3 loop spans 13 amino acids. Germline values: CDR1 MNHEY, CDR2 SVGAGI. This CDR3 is CASSPLRYQPQHF. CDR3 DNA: TGTGCCAGCAGCCCCCTGCGTTACCAGCCCCAGCATTTT.

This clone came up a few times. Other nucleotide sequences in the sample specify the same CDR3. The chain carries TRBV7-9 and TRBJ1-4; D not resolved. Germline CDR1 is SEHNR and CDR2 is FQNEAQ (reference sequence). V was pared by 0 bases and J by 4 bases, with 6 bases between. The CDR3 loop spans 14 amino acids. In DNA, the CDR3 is TGTGCCAGCAGCTTAGCGGGGAGTAATGAAAAACTGTTTTTT. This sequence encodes CASSLAGSNEKLFF.

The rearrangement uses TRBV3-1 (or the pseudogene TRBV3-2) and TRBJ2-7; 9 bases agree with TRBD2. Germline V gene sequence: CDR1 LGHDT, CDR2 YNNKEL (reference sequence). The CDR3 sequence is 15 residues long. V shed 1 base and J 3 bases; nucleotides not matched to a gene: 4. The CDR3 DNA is TGTGCCAGCAGCCAAGGCCCGACTAGCGGCTACGAGCAGTACTTC. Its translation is CASSQGPTSGYEQYF.

The CDR3 DNA is TGCGCCAGCAGCCAAGGTGCAGGGTGGGGAGAGACCCAGTACTTC. Residues: CASSQGAGWGETQYF. The V and J genes are TRBV4-3 and TRBJ2-5, with a weak D call TRBD1 (5 bases). The V end lost 1 base, the J end lost 4 bases, and 13 bases lay between the germline ends. The CDR3 totals 15 residues. Looked up from germline, CDR1 is LGHNA and CDR2 is YSLEER.

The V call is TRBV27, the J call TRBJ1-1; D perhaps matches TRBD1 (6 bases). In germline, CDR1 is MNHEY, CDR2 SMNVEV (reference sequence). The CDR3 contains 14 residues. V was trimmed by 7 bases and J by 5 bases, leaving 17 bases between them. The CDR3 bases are TGTGCCAGCACTCCTGGGGGGGCGAGGACTGAAGCTTTCTTT. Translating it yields CASTPGGARTEAFF.

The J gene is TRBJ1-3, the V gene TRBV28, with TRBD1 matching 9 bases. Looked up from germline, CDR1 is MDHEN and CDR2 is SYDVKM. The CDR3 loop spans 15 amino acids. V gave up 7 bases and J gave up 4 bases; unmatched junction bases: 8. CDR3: CASNPGQGNGNTIYF. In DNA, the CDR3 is TGTGCCAGCAACCCGGGACAGGGAAACGGAAACACCATATATTTT.